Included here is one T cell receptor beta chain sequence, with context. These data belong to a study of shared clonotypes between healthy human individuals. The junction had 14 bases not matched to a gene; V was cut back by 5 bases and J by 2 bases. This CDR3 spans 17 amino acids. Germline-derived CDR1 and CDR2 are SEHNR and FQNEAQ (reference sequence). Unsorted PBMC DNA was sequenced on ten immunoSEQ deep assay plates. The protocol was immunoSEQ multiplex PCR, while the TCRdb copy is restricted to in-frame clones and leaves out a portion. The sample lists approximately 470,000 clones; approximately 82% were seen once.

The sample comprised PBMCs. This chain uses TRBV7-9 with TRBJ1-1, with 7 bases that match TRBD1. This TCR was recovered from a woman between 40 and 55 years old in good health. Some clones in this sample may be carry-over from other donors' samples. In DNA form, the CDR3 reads TGTGCCAGCAGCACCCCATCCGGGACAGTGAGTAACACTGAAGCTTTCTTT. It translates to CASSTPSGTVSNTEAFF.